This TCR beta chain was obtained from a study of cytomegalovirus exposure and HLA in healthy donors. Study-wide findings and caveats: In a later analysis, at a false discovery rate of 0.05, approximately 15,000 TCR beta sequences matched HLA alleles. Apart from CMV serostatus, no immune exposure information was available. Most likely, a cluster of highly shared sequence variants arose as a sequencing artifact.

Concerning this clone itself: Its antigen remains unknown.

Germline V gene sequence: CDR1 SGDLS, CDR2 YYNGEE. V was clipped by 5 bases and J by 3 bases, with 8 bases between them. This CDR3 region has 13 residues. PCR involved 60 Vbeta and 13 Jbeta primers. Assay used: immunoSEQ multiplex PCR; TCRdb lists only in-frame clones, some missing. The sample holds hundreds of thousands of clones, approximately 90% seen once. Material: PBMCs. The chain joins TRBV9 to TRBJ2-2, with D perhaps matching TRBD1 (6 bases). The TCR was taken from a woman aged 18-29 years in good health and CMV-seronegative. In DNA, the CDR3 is TGTGCCAGCAGACAGGGATACACCGGGGAGCTGTTTTTT. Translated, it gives CASRQGYTGELFF.